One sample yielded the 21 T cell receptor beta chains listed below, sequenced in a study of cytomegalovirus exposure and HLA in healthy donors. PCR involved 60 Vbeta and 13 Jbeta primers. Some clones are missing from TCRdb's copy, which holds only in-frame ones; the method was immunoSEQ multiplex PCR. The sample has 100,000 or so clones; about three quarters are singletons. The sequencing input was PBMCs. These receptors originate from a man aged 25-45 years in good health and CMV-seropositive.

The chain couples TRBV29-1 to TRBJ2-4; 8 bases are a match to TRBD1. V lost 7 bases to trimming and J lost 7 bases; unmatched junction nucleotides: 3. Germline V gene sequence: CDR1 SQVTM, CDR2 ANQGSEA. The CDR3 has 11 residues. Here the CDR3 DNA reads TGCAGCGGGCGACAGGGGAACATTCAGTACTTC. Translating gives CSGRQGNIQYF.

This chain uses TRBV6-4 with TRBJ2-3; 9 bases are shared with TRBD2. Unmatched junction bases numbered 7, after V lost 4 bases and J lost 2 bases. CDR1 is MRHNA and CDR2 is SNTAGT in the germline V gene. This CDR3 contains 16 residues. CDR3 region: CASSAEGGGATDTQYF. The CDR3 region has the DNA TGTGCCAGCAGTGCCGAGGGCGGGGGGGCCACAGATACGCAGTATTTT.

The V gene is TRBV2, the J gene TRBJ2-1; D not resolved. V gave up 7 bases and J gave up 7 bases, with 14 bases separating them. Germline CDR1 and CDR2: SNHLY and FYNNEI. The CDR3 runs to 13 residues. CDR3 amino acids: CASKSSGWNEQFF. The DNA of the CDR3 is TGTGCCAGCAAGAGTTCAGGCTGGAATGAGCAGTTCTTC.

The CDR3 bases are TGCGCCAGCAGAGGGACAGAGTACAATGAGCAGTTCTTC. It specifies CASRGTEYNEQFF. The rearrangement links TRBV5-1 to TRBJ2-1; 7 bases map to TRBD1. Per germline, CDR1 SGHRS and CDR2 YFSETQ. V lost 5 bases to trimming and J lost 4 bases; unmatched junction nucleotides: 3. The CDR3 length is 13 residues.

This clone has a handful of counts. CDR3 region: CAWNTASGEQYF. CDR3 bases: TGTGCCTGGAACACAGCATCAGGAGAGCAGTACTTC. The V and J genes are TRBV30 and TRBJ2-7, with D uncertain. Germline lookup yields CDR1 GTSNPN and CDR2 SVGIG (reference sequence). V was pared by 4 bases and J by 7 bases, with 14 bases between. The CDR3 spans 12 residues.

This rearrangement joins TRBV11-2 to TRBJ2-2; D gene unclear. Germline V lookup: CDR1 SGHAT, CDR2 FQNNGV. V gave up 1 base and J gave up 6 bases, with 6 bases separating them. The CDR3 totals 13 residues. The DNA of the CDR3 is TGTGCCAGCAGCTTAGTGGCTCCCGGGGAGCTGTTTTTT. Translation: CASSLVAPGELFF.

In nucleotides, the CDR3 is TGTGCCAGCGCTTACAGGGGGCTACTACAGCCCCAGCATTTT. Protein sequence: CASAYRGLLQPQHF. V gene TRBV27 combines with J gene TRBJ1-5; 9 bases are a match to TRBD1. V lost 8 bases, J lost 7 bases, and 9 bases stayed unmatched. CDR1 and CDR2 from the germline V gene are MNHEY and SMNVEV (reference sequence). The CDR3 loop spans 14 amino acids.

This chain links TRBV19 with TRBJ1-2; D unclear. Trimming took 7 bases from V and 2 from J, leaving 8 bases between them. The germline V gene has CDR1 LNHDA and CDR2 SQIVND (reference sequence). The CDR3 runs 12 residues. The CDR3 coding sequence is TGTGCCAGTACCACCGAGAACTATGGCTACACCTTC. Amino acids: CASTTENYGYTF.

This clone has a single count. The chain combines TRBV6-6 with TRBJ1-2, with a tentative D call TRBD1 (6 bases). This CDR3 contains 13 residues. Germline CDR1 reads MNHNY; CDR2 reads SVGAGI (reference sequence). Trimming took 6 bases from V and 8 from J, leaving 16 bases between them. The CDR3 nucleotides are TGTGCCAGCAGGCCCCGCGGACAGCGGGGCTACACCTTC. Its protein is CASRPRGQRGYTF.

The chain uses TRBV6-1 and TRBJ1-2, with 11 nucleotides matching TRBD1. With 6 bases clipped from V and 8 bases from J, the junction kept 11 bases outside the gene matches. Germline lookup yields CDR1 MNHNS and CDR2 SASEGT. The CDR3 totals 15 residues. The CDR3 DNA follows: TGTGCCAGCAGAGCCGGGACAGGGGGTGGAATCGGCTACACCTTC. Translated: CASRAGTGGGIGYTF.

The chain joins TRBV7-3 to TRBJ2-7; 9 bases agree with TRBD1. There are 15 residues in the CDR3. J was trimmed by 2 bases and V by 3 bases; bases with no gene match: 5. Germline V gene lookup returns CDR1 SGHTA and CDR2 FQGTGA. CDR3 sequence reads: CASSLTGQGPYEQYF. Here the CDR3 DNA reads TGTGCCAGCAGCTTGACCGGACAGGGGCCCTACGAGCAGTACTTC.

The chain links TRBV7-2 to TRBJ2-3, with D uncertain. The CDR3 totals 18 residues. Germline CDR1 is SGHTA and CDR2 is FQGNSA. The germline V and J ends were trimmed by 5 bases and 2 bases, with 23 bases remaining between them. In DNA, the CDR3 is TGTGCCAGCAGCAATTGGGTCTGGGTGGAGTCCCACACAGATACGCAGTATTTT. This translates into CASSNWVWVESHTDTQYF.

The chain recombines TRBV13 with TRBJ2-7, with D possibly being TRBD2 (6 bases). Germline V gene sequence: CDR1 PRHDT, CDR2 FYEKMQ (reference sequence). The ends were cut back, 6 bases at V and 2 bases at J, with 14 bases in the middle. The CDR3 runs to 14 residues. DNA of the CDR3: TGTGCCAGCAGGGAGGGGCAGGAACCCTACGAGCAGTACTTC. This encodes CASREGQEPYEQYF.

CDR3 loop: CATNHGSLNTEAFF. The CDR3 region has the DNA TGTGCCACCAACCACGGGTCTTTGAACACTGAAGCTTTCTTT. The chain uses TRBV19 and TRBJ1-1; D remains ambiguous. The CDR3 sequence is 14 residues long. Germline V gives CDR1 LNHDA, CDR2 SQIVND (reference sequence). Trimming left V 10 bases short and J 0 bases short, with 15 bases between.

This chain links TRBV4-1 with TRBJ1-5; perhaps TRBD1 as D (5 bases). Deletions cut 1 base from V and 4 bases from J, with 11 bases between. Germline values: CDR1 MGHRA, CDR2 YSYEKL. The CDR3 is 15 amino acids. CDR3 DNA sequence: TGCGCCAGCAGCCAAGTCTCCCGGGGGAATCAGCCCCAGCATTTT. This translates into CASSQVSRGNQPQHF.

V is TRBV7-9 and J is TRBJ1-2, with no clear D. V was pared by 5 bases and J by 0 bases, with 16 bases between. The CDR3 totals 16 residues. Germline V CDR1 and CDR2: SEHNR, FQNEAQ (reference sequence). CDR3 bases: TGTGCCAGCAGCCAGGTCGGGAAAACCGCTAACTATGGCTACACCTTC. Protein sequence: CASSQVGKTANYGYTF.

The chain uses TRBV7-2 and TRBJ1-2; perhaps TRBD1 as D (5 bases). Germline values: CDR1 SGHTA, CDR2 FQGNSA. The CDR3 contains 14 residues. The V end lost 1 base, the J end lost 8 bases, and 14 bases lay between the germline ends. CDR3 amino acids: CASSLVRRGGGYTF. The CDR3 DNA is TGTGCCAGCAGCTTAGTGCGAAGGGGCGGAGGCTACACCTTC.

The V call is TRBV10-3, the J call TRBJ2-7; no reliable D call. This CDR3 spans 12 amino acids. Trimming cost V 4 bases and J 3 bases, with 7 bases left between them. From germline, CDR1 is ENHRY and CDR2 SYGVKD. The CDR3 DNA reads TGTGCCATCAGTGGCACTAACTACGAGCAGTACTTC. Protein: CAISGTNYEQYF.

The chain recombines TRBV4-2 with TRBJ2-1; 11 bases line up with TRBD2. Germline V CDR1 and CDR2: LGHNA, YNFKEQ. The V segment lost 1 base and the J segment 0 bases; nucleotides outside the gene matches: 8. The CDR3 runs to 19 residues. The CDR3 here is CASSQVLAGGRSSYNEQFF. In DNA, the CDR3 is TGTGCCAGCAGCCAAGTTCTAGCGGGGGGCCGAAGCTCCTACAATGAGCAGTTCTTC.

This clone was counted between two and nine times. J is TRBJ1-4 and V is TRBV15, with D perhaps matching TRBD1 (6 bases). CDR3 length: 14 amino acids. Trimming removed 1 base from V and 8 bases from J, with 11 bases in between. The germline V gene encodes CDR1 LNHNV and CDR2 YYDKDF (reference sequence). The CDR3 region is CATSRARTEEKLFF. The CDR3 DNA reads TGTGCCACCAGCAGAGCAAGGACAGAAGAAAAACTGTTTTTT.

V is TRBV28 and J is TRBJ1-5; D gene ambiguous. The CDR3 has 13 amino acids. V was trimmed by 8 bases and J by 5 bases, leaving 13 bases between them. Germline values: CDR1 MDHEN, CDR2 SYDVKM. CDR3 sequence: CASHPRGYQPQHF. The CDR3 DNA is TGTGCCAGCCACCCTCGGGGTTATCAGCCCCAGCATTTT.